This T cell receptor beta chain was observed in a study of molecular identifiers for immune sequencing clone quantification. The CDR3 runs 13 residues. V lost 5 bases to trimming and J lost 0 bases, with 8 bases between them. CDR1 is DFQATT and CDR2 is SNEGSKA in the germline V gene (reference sequence). In this sample, this clonotype turned up many times. TCRdb re-called the PCR reads with MiXCR, one entry per CDR3 protein. The table has more than 300,000 distinct CDR3 sequences, about a fifth seen once. This clonotype originated in a human donor in good health. Some libraries in this study had Jurkat cell RNA spiked in. The chain carries TRBV20-1 and TRBJ2-4; D is unclear. Sequencing was done on a sample of naive CD8+ T cells from blood, with Jurkat cell RNA spiked in. The sample's subset: FACS-sorted CD8+CD4-CCR7+CD45RA+ naive T cells. Here the CDR3 reads CSAGLLAKNIQYF. CDR3 in DNA: TGCAGTGCTGGCTTGCTAGCCAAAAACATTCAGTACTTC.